The 4 T cell receptor beta chains presented below share a single source sample, sequenced in a study of OX40 agonist ivuxolimab in advanced cancers. This table comes from immunoSEQ multiplex PCR, and its TCRdb copy is limited to in-frame clones, with some not included. Of 60,000 or so clones listed, 70% to 90% are singletons. The input for sequencing was CD4+ or CD8+ T cells sorted from blood, taken in a trial of the OX40 agonist ivuxolimab. Receptors originate from an adult with an advanced solid tumor such as melanoma, head and neck, liver or kidney cancer.

The rearrangement joins TRBV30 to TRBJ2-4; D possibly matches TRBD1 or TRBD2 (5 bases each). CDR3 length: 13 amino acids. With 1 base removed from V and 2 bases from J, the gap between germline ends came to 6 bases. Germline-derived CDR1 and CDR2 are GTSNPN and SVGIG (reference sequence). In DNA, the CDR3 is TGTGCCTGGAGTGGGGGGTCCAAAAACATTCAGTACTTC. Encoded protein: CAWSGGSKNIQYF.

The V and J genes are TRBV5-1 and TRBJ2-5; TRBD1 is a possible D gene (7 bases). V gave up 0 bases and J gave up 4 bases, with 10 bases separating them. CDR3 length: 14 amino acids. Germline V gene data show CDR1 as SGHRS and CDR2 as YFSETQ. The CDR3: CASSLGQGGETQYF. The CDR3 nucleotides read TGCGCCAGCAGCTTGGGGCAGGGGGGAGAGACCCAGTACTTC.

The chain carries TRBV4-3 and TRBJ2-5, with 8 bases aligning to TRBD2. Germline CDR1 and CDR2: LGHNA and YSLEER. The length of the CDR3 is 18 residues. J gave up 0 bases and V 1 base, and 10 bases lay outside the gene matches. CDR3 nucleotides: TGCGCCAGCAGCCAAGCCCCCGGAAGCGGGGGACACCAAGAGACCCAGTACTTC. It specifies CASSQAPGSGGHQETQYF.

V usage is TRBV28 and J usage is TRBJ1-5; D perhaps matches TRBD1 (5 bases). This CDR3 has 14 residues. CDR1 is MDHEN, CDR2 SYDVKM, per germline. The ends were cut back, 4 bases at V and 9 bases at J, with 16 bases in the middle. The CDR3 DNA follows: TGTGCCAGCAGTTCCGGGACCGTCCTCCGGCCCCAGCATTTT. It translates to CASSSGTVLRPQHF.